These 32 T cell receptor beta chains came from one sample sequenced in a study of response to subunit inactivated influenza vaccine. TCRdb ran MiXCR on the RT-PCR reads and lists one entry per CDR3 protein. The top ten clones hold roughly a tenth of a sample with 750,000 to 850,000 distinct CDR3 sequences, under 20% of them seen once. The sequences come from PBMCs from blood, collected 5 days after vaccination. These receptors all come from a man aged 45-65 years who received an inactivated influenza vaccine.

This chain links TRBV18 with TRBJ1-1; a weak D match, TRBD1 (5 bases). Between the trimmed V and J ends, which lost 7 bases and 1 base, there was a span of 10 bases. The CDR3 extends over 13 amino acids. The germline V gene has CDR1 KGHSH and CDR2 LQKENI. The CDR3 reads CASLTGANTEAFF. The CDR3 nucleotides read TGTGCCAGCTTGACCGGGGCGAACACTGAAGCTTTCTTT.

This clonotype was seen at least ten times. Since no conserved phenylalanine or tryptophan closes the CDR3, a read error is the likely cause. The limits of the CDR3 on the DNA are not certain, so only TCRdb's listed CDR3 is given. The chain recombines TRBV29-1 with TRBJ2-7; the table's TRBD1 call for D was not verified on the DNA. Germline V gene sequence: CDR1 SQVTM, CDR2 ANQGSEA. The CDR3 has 11 residues if both end residues are counted. The CDR3: CSVYSGTGGFI.

This clonotype was observed many times. This rearrangement joins TRBV12-3 or TRBV12-4 to TRBJ2-2; D is unresolved. CDR3 length: 15 residues. Trimming shortened V by 3 bases and J by 0 bases, and 8 bases separated the two germline ends. The CDR3 DNA sequence: TGTGCCAGCAGTTTTCATCGAACGAACACCGGGGAGCTGTTTTTT. Translated: CASSFHRTNTGELFF.

V and J are TRBV7-9 and TRBJ2-1; D is ambiguous. The length of the CDR3 is 12 residues. Trimming removed 6 bases at V and 5 bases at J, with 8 bases between. The germline gives CDR1 SEHNR, CDR2 FQNEAQ (reference sequence). CDR3 residues: CASRAPNNEQFF. The CDR3 DNA is TGTGCCAGCAGGGCTCCCAACAATGAGCAGTTCTTC.

The chain recombines TRBV10-3 with TRBJ2-3; TRBD2 aligns across 11 bases. This CDR3 is 19 amino acids long. CDR1 is ENHRY, CDR2 SYGVKD, per germline. The trim removed 0 bases at V and 4 bases at J, leaving 12 bases unmatched. This CDR3 is CAISESERLAGGLADTQYF. For the CDR3, the DNA is TGTGCCATCAGTGAGTCCGAACGTCTAGCGGGAGGACTTGCAGATACGCAGTATTTT.

This clonotype came up a few times. The chain links TRBV5-5 to TRBJ2-5; the match to TRBD2 covers 9 bases. The CDR3 runs 16 residues. The germline CDR1 and CDR2 sequences are SGHKS and YYEKEE (reference sequence). With 3 bases clipped from V and 1 base from J, the junction kept 7 bases outside the gene matches. The CDR3 region is CASSSIAGDLQETQYF. The CDR3 DNA reads as TGTGCCAGCAGCTCTATAGCGGGAGACCTCCAAGAGACCCAGTACTTC.

The chain combines TRBV5-1 with TRBJ2-3; TRBD2 might be the D (5 bases). This CDR3 has 14 residues. Germline V gene lookup returns CDR1 SGHRS and CDR2 YFSETQ. V shed 2 bases and J shed 7 bases, with 14 bases lying between them. Here the CDR3 DNA reads TGCGCCAGCAGCTTTGGGGAGAACTTAAATACGCAGTATTTT. Amino acids: CASSFGENLNTQYF.

This clonotype was recorded at least ten times. V gene TRBV29-1 combines with J gene TRBJ2-2; 12 bases line up with TRBD1. The germline CDR1 and CDR2 sequences are SQVTM and ANQGSEA. The CDR3 loop spans 14 amino acids. The V and J ends lost 7 bases and 6 bases, in that order; junction bases with no gene match: 6. The CDR3 loop reads CSGVGTGGSGELFF. Written as DNA, the CDR3 is TGCAGCGGCGTTGGGACAGGGGGCTCCGGGGAGCTGTTTTTT.

The sample holds a few counts of this clonotype. The chain uses TRBV21-1 and TRBJ2-7; the table gives TRBD1 as D, unverified against the DNA. TRBV21-1 is flagged as a pseudogene. The CDR3 consists of 14 residues. CDR3 nucleotide sequence: TGTGCCAGCAGCAAGCCGGGACAGGAATACGAGCAGTACTTC. Translating gives CASSKPGQEYEQYF.

This clonotype was detected a few times. The chain employs TRBV6-4 and TRBJ2-2, with 8 nucleotides matching TRBD2. This CDR3 has 14 residues. With V trimmed by 3 bases and J by 4 bases, 1 base remained unmatched. Germline CDR1 is MRHNA and CDR2 is SNTAGT. The CDR3 DNA reads TGTGCCAGCAGTGAAGGACTAGCCACCGGGGAGCTGTTTTTT. It yields the protein CASSEGLATGELFF.

The V gene is TRBV24-1, the J gene TRBJ2-3; 9 bases agree with TRBD1. Looked up from germline, CDR1 is KGHDR and CDR2 is SFDVKD. The CDR3 has 16 residues. Trimming at V came to 2 bases and at J to 2 bases, leaving 4 bases not matched to a gene. CDR3 coding DNA: TGTGCCACCAGTGATTCGGACAGGGGCTACACAGATACGCAGTATTTT. The encoded protein is CATSDSDRGYTDTQYF.

At least ten counts were recorded for this clonotype. The genes are TRBV6-2 or TRBV6-3 and TRBJ2-5; no clear D gene. With 6 bases removed from V and 5 bases from J, the gap between germline ends came to 16 bases. From germline, CDR1 is MNHEY and CDR2 SVGEGT. The CDR3 runs 14 residues. The CDR3 bases are TGTGCCAGCAGAAGAGCGCCTGCTGGGGAGACCCAGTACTTC. Its protein is CASRRAPAGETQYF.

The sample holds many counts of this clonotype. This chain connects TRBV4-1 to TRBJ2-1, with D possibly matching TRBD2 (5 bases). The CDR3 totals 13 residues. Trimming took off 0 bases at V and 10 bases at J, with 10 bases between the two ends. Germline V gene sequence: CDR1 MGHRA, CDR2 YSYEKL. Here the CDR3 DNA reads TGCGCCAGCAGCCAAGAGCATGGCGGGGAGCAGTTCTTC. It translates to CASSQEHGGEQFF.

This clonotype was counted a few times. This chain joins TRBV7-2 and TRBJ2-7; TRBD2 might be the D (5 bases). Germline CDR1 and CDR2: SGHTA and FQGNSA. The CDR3 extends over 15 amino acids. V was trimmed by 1 base and J by 4 bases, leaving 14 bases between them. The chain's CDR3 is CASSLVDRTQYEQYF. The DNA of the CDR3 is TGTGCCAGCAGCTTAGTCGACCGGACTCAATACGAGCAGTACTTC.

The rearrangement uses TRBV20-1 and TRBJ2-1; 10 bases map to TRBD2. With V trimmed by 3 bases and J by 7 bases, 18 bases remained unmatched. Germline V CDR1 and CDR2: DFQATT, SNEGSKA (reference sequence). CDR3 length: 18 residues. The chain's CDR3 is CSARAGTVLAGASNEQFF. The CDR3 nucleotides read TGCAGTGCTAGGGCAGGGACAGTCCTAGCGGGAGCAAGTAATGAGCAGTTCTTC.

The table lists this clonotype with a few counts. This rearrangement joins TRBV4-1 to TRBJ2-1; TRBD2 might be the D (6 bases). Germline V CDR1 and CDR2: MGHRA, YSYEKL. V lost 4 bases and J 1 base, leaving 14 bases between the germline ends. The CDR3 runs to 16 residues. The CDR3 region is CASSPWAGISYNEQFF. The DNA for the CDR3 is TGCGCCAGCAGCCCGTGGGCGGGGATATCCTACAATGAGCAGTTCTTC.

The V gene is TRBV20-1, the J gene TRBJ2-7; 10 nucleotides agree with TRBD2. This CDR3 is 14 amino acids long. V lost 3 bases, J lost 7 bases, and 9 bases stayed unmatched. Germline V gives CDR1 DFQATT, CDR2 SNEGSKA (reference sequence). Here the CDR3 DNA reads TGCAGTGCTAGGGTACCTAGCGGGAGATTAGAGCAGTACTTC. Residues: CSARVPSGRLEQYF.

This chain links TRBV6-6 with TRBJ2-5; tentatively, D is TRBD2 (6 bases). The germline gives CDR1 MNHNY, CDR2 SVGAGI (reference sequence). This CDR3 has 11 amino acids. V gave up 11 bases and J gave up 7 bases, with 14 bases separating them. The DNA for the CDR3 is TGTGCCGGCGGGGCCTCGGGGACCCAGTACTTC. This sequence encodes CAGGASGTQYF.

V usage is TRBV5-1 and J usage is TRBJ2-7; 9 bases fit TRBD2. CDR3 size: 17 residues. V was pared by 0 bases and J by 3 bases, with 10 bases of the junction left unmatched. The germline V gene encodes CDR1 SGHRS and CDR2 YFSETQ. The CDR3 nucleotides read TGCGCCAGCAGCTTGGGTAGCGGGAGACCTCCGAACTACGAGCAGTACTTC. Its translation is CASSLGSGRPPNYEQYF.

V is TRBV27 and J is TRBJ1-5; D is unresolved. Germline lookup yields CDR1 MNHEY and CDR2 SMNVEV (reference sequence). The V end was cut by 4 bases, the J end by 12 bases, with 19 bases between. The CDR3 loop spans 14 amino acids. The CDR3 spells CASSSNPREPVQHF. In nucleotides, the CDR3 is TGTGCCAGCAGTTCAAACCCTAGGGAGCCGGTCCAGCATTTT.

This clonotype was observed a few times. The chain links TRBV11-2 to TRBJ2-7, with D hard to call. CDR1 and CDR2 (germline): SGHAT, FQNNGV. With 6 bases removed from V and 3 bases from J, the gap between germline ends came to 15 bases. CDR3 length: 14 residues. The CDR3 bases are TGTGCCAGCAGATCGCGCGCTCCGTTCTACGAGCAGTACTTC. Its protein product is CASRSRAPFYEQYF.

This clonotype was picked up a small number of times. V is TRBV7-6 and J is TRBJ1-6; 7 bases fit TRBD1. CDR1 and CDR2 from the germline V gene are SGHVS and FNYEAQ. V lost 5 bases, J lost 5 bases, and 6 bases stayed unmatched. The CDR3 sequence is 15 residues long. The CDR3 is CASSPRQGDNSPLHF. In nucleotides, the CDR3 is TGTGCCAGCAGCCCCCGCCAGGGGGATAATTCACCCCTCCACTTT.

The chain has TRBV19 and TRBJ2-6; D not resolved. V was cut by 1 base and J by 0 bases, with 19 bases left in between. This CDR3 contains 20 residues. From germline, CDR1 is LNHDA and CDR2 SQIVND (reference sequence). As DNA, the CDR3 is TGTGCCAGTAGTATAGGATTCTGGCTAGGAGATTTCTCTGGGGCCAACGTCCTGACTTTC. It encodes CASSIGFWLGDFSGANVLTF.

V usage is TRBV5-6 and J usage is TRBJ2-2; D is unresolved. With 0 bases removed from V and 0 bases from J, the gap between germline ends came to 9 bases. Germline V CDR1 and CDR2: SGHDT, YYEEEE. The CDR3 sequence is 16 residues long. The CDR3 sequence: CASSLEWGTNTGELFF. CDR3 in DNA: TGTGCCAGCAGCTTGGAATGGGGTACGAACACCGGGGAGCTGTTTTTT.

The chain recombines TRBV12-3 or TRBV12-4 with TRBJ1-1; TRBD1 is a possible D gene (5 bases). Trimming stripped 3 bases from V and 0 bases from J, with 11 bases between. The CDR3 length is 15 residues. The DNA of the CDR3 is TGTGCCAGCAGTTTCCCGACAGTGATGAACACTGAAGCTTTCTTT. This sequence encodes CASSFPTVMNTEAFF.

The V and J genes are TRBV7-9 and TRBJ2-7; 8 positions agree with TRBD1. This CDR3 has 14 amino acids. V was pared by 5 bases and J by 6 bases, with 9 bases of the junction left unmatched. CDR1 and CDR2 (germline): SEHNR, FQNEAQ (reference sequence). The CDR3 DNA reads TGTGCCAGCAGCACGGGACAGGCGCCCGGCGAGCAGTACTTC. Translating it yields CASSTGQAPGEQYF.

Many counts were recorded for this clonotype. In DNA, the CDR3 is TGTGCCAGCAGCCCGCCCCCACTAGCGAATGAGCAGTTCTTC. This sequence encodes CASSPPPLANEQFF. The chain couples TRBV7-2 to TRBJ2-1, with TRBD2 matching over 7 bases. In germline, CDR1 is SGHTA, CDR2 FQGNSA. This CDR3 has 14 amino acids. The V and J ends lost 5 bases and 7 bases, in that order; junction bases with no gene match: 8.

This clonotype turned up a few times. This chain joins TRBV7-9 and TRBJ1-5; no firm D call. CDR3 size: 16 residues. Germline CDR1 is SEHNR and CDR2 is FQNEAQ (reference sequence). V lost 1 base, J lost 7 bases, and 17 bases lay in between. The CDR3 nucleotides are TGTGCCAGCAGCTTAGGTTTGGCGGGGAACGGGCAGCCCCAGCATTTT. As protein: CASSLGLAGNGQPQHF.

This clonotype was recorded only once. V is TRBV10-3 and J is TRBJ1-5; possibly TRBD1 for D (6 bases). The CDR3 is 15 residues long. Germline assignment: CDR1 ENHRY and CDR2 SYGVKD. Trimming cost V 6 bases and J 2 bases, with 14 bases left between them. The CDR3 DNA sequence: TGTGCCATCAGCAAACAGGGTGGGGGCAATCAGCCCCAGCATTTT. Its translation: CAISKQGGGNQPQHF.

J is TRBJ2-2 and V is TRBV9; tentative D call: TRBD2 (6 bases). Germline V gene data show CDR1 as SGDLS and CDR2 as YYNGEE. V lost 4 bases and J lost 3, with 16 bases in between. This CDR3 comprises 16 residues. Here the CDR3 DNA reads TGTGCCAGCAGCTTAGGGACTCGCGCCTACACCGGGGAGCTGTTTTTT. Its translation is CASSLGTRAYTGELFF.

This rearrangement joins TRBV29-1 to TRBJ1-2; D remains ambiguous. This CDR3 is built from 15 residues. The V and J ends lost 6 bases and 6 bases respectively, with 23 bases between them. Germline V lookup: CDR1 SQVTM, CDR2 ANQGSEA. The CDR3 sequence: CSVITGWGFIDGYTF. In DNA, the CDR3 is TGCAGCGTGATAACTGGTTGGGGTTTTATCGATGGCTACACCTTC.

This clonotype showed up many times. V usage is TRBV15 and J usage is TRBJ2-4; D unclear. This CDR3 is built from 16 residues. Trimming removed 0 bases at V and 6 bases at J, with 15 bases between. Germline V gene lookup returns CDR1 LNHNV and CDR2 YYDKDF (reference sequence). The CDR3 coding sequence is TGTGCCACCAGCAGAGATCCTGGCGGTACGAGAAACATTCAGTACTTC. It encodes CATSRDPGGTRNIQYF.